Shown below are 20 T cell receptor beta chains from a single sample sequenced in a study of T cell responses to AZD1222 COVID-19 vaccine. Repertoires were generated with immunoSEQ multiplex PCR, while TCRdb's copy carries only in-frame clones and drops some. This table has 95,000 to 150,000 clones, around 92% appearing once. This specimen consisted of peripheral blood, obtained on day 0 of AZD1222 vaccination. These TCRs come from an adult in good health.

The chain is built from TRBV6-5 and TRBJ1-2, with a weak D call TRBD1 (5 bases). The V gene lost 7 bases and the J gene lost 8 bases, with 23 bases spanning the gap. Looked up from germline, CDR1 is MNHEY and CDR2 is SVGAGI. The CDR3 contains 15 residues. The DNA of the CDR3 is TGTGCCAGCACCCCCTGGGGGGAGCTCCCCTCCGGCTACACCTTC. Its protein product is CASTPWGELPSGYTF.

DNA of the CDR3: TGTGCCAGCAGCCCCGGGCCTAGGGGCAATCAGCCCCAGCATTTT. Translated, it gives CASSPGPRGNQPQHF. The rearrangement links TRBV6-5 to TRBJ1-5; the D is unclear. The CDR3 sequence is 15 residues long. Looked up from germline, CDR1 is MNHEY and CDR2 is SVGAGI. Deletions cut 6 bases from V and 2 bases from J, with 14 bases between.

The genes are TRBV10-3 and TRBJ2-2; D call uncertain. Per germline, CDR1 ENHRY and CDR2 SYGVKD. This CDR3 is built from 13 residues. V was pared by 9 bases and J by 4 bases, with 12 bases between. The CDR3 sequence is CAMSNQITGELFF. The CDR3 DNA sequence: TGTGCCATGAGTAACCAGATCACCGGGGAGCTGTTTTTT.

This chain joins TRBV11-2 and TRBJ1-2; tentatively, D is TRBD1 (5 bases). Between the trimmed V and J ends, which lost 1 base and 4 bases, there was a span of 13 bases. Germline V gene lookup returns CDR1 SGHAT and CDR2 FQNNGV. There are 15 residues in the CDR3. CDR3 loop: CASSLGATGGYGYTF. The CDR3, as DNA: TGTGCCAGCAGCTTAGGGGCCACAGGTGGCTATGGCTACACCTTC.

V usage is TRBV5-8 and J usage is TRBJ2-2; D is perhaps TRBD1 (5 bases). Trimming removed 4 bases at V and 7 bases at J, with 11 bases between. The CDR3 is 13 residues long. Germline loops: CDR1 SGHTS, CDR2 YDEGEE. DNA of the CDR3: TGTGCCAGCAGCCTCAGGGATGTCGGGGAGCTGTTTTTT. Translation gives CASSLRDVGELFF.

The rearrangement links TRBV19 to TRBJ1-1, with D perhaps TRBD1 (5 bases). The CDR3 is 15 amino acids. V was trimmed by 5 bases and J by 3 bases, leaving 16 bases between them. From germline, CDR1 is LNHDA and CDR2 SQIVND (reference sequence). CDR3 bases: TGTGCCAGTAGTGTCTCGGTCTGGGGGGACACTGAAGCTTTCTTT. This translates into CASSVSVWGDTEAFF.

The chain carries TRBV28 and TRBJ2-5; a weak D match, TRBD1 (6 bases). The germline V and J ends were trimmed by 4 bases and 1 base, with 10 bases remaining between them. CDR3 length: 14 amino acids. Germline V CDR1 and CDR2: MDHEN, SYDVKM. CDR3 DNA: TGTGCCAGCAGTTCCAGGGGAATCCAAGAGACCCAGTACTTC. It codes for CASSSRGIQETQYF.

This chain uses TRBV27 with TRBJ2-6, with 10 nucleotides matching TRBD1. Per the germline V gene, CDR1 is MNHEY and CDR2 is SMNVEV (reference sequence). The CDR3 is 17 amino acids. V lost 5 bases to trimming and J lost 0 bases; unmatched junction nucleotides: 4. The CDR3 bases are TGTGCCAGCAGTCCGGGACAGGGGTTCTCTGGGGCCAACGTCCTGACTTTC. Its protein is CASSPGQGFSGANVLTF. Based on the CDR3 plus reference TRBV27 and TRBJ2-6, the full variable domain is EAQVTQNPRYLITVTGKKLTVTCSQNMNHEYMSWYRQDPGLGLRQIYYSMNVEVTDKGDVPEGYKVSRKEKRNFPLILESPSPNQTSLYFCASSPGQGFSGANVLTFGAGSRLTVL.

This sequence joins TRBV4-1 and TRBJ1-2; D is ambiguous. The CDR3 consists of 14 residues. The V gene's germline CDR1 is MGHRA and CDR2 YSYEKL. V shed 7 bases and J shed 4 bases, with 16 bases lying between them. Written as DNA, the CDR3 is TGCGCCAGCACCCGAGATATTGGCCGCTATGGCTACACCTTC. Amino acid sequence: CASTRDIGRYGYTF.

For the CDR3, the DNA is TGTGCCAGCAGTTCCGCGGACAGGGTTGGATCACCCCTCCACTTT. Its protein is CASSSADRVGSPLHF. The chain carries TRBV28 and TRBJ1-6, with 8 bases matching TRBD1. The CDR3 consists of 15 residues. The trim removed 4 bases at V and 10 bases at J, leaving 9 bases unmatched. The germline V gene has CDR1 MDHEN and CDR2 SYDVKM.

The chain couples TRBV9 to TRBJ2-1; 13 bases line up with TRBD2. CDR1 and CDR2 (germline): SGDLS, YYNGEE. This CDR3 region has 15 residues. Unmatched junction bases numbered 5, after V lost 2 bases and J lost 9 bases. This CDR3 reads CASSVRTSGSSEQFF. CDR3 coding DNA: TGTGCCAGCAGCGTCAGGACTAGCGGGAGCTCTGAGCAGTTCTTC.

This chain links TRBV6-5 with TRBJ2-3, with TRBD1 as a possible D gene (5 bases). Germline V gene data show CDR1 as MNHEY and CDR2 as SVGAGI. The CDR3 consists of 15 residues. V was trimmed by 5 bases and J by 0 bases, leaving 12 bases between them. The DNA for the CDR3 is TGTGCCAGCAGTCTCACAGGAGCTAGCACAGATACGCAGTATTTT. This gives the protein CASSLTGASTDTQYF.

This clone has only one observation. The rearrangement uses TRBV10-3 and TRBJ1-2; D is unresolved. The CDR3 is 15 residues long. The germline V gene encodes CDR1 ENHRY and CDR2 SYGVKD. Trimming left V 6 bases short and J 0 bases short, with 14 bases between. In DNA, the CDR3 is TGTGCCATCAGCGTTTCGACGGCCGCTAACTATGGCTACACCTTC. It yields the protein CAISVSTAANYGYTF.

This chain links TRBV19 with TRBJ1-4; D gene uncertain. Trimming removed 6 bases at V and 5 bases at J, with 7 bases between. The germline V gene encodes CDR1 LNHDA and CDR2 SQIVND (reference sequence). This CDR3 has 12 residues. The chain's CDR3 is CASSPKNEKLFF. As DNA, the CDR3 is TGTGCCAGTAGCCCGAAGAATGAAAAACTGTTTTTT.

This rearrangement joins TRBV6-1 to TRBJ2-7; D possibly corresponds to TRBD1 (6 bases). This CDR3 spans 15 amino acids. Germline V gene data show CDR1 as MNHNS and CDR2 as SASEGT. V was pared by 2 bases and J by 3 bases, with 14 bases between. The CDR3 DNA reads TGTGCCAGCAGTGAAAGGGGTCAGGGGTTCTACGAGCAGTACTTC. Residues: CASSERGQGFYEQYF.

This rearrangement joins TRBV5-5 to TRBJ2-7, with D tentatively TRBD1 (5 bases). Germline V CDR1 and CDR2: SGHKS, YYEKEE (reference sequence). This CDR3 region has 13 residues. Deletions cut 3 bases from V and 2 bases from J, with 9 bases between. The DNA of the CDR3 is TGTGCCAGCAGCTCGACAGCTACCTACGAGCAGTACTTC. It yields the protein CASSSTATYEQYF. Supplemented by reference TRBV5-5 and TRBJ2-7, the full variable domain reads DAGVTQSPTHLIKTRGQQVTLRCSPISGHKSVSWYQQVLGQGPQFIFQYYEKEERGRGNFPDRFSARQFPNYSSELNVNALLLGDSALYLCASSSTATYEQYFGPGTRLTVT.

The chain couples TRBV4-2 to TRBJ1-4; 7 bases agree with TRBD1. CDR1 and CDR2 (germline): LGHNA, YNFKEQ. This CDR3 comprises 16 residues. V lost 0 bases and J lost 7; bases outside the gene matches: 8. The CDR3: CASSQDLGRGREKLFF. The CDR3 DNA follows: TGTGCCAGCAGCCAAGATCTGGGTAGGGGGCGTGAAAAACTGTTTTTT.

The chain carries TRBV6-5 and TRBJ1-5; no reliable D call. The CDR3 totals 15 residues. Germline V CDR1 and CDR2: MNHEY, SVGAGI. Trimming left V 6 bases short and J 0 bases short, with 12 bases between. Here the CDR3 DNA reads TGTGCCAGCAGCCTCAGCCGATTTAGCAATCAGCCCCAGCATTTT. Translated: CASSLSRFSNQPQHF.

This chain joins TRBV7-8 and TRBJ1-5; no firm D call. The V end lost 1 base, the J end lost 3 bases, and 10 bases lay between the germline ends. CDR1 SGHVS and CDR2 FQNEAQ come from the germline V gene. The CDR3 runs to 15 residues. The CDR3 DNA sequence: TGTGCCAGCAGCTTAGACTTCAGGTCCAATCAGCCCCAGCATTTT. Residues: CASSLDFRSNQPQHF.

A single count supports this clone. The V call is TRBV5-4, the J call TRBJ2-7; TRBD2 matches at 8 bases. The CDR3 spans 14 residues. J lost 2 bases, V lost 1 base, and 2 bases had no gene match. The germline gives CDR1 SGHNT, CDR2 YYREEE (reference sequence). The CDR3 bases are TGTGCCAGCAGCTTGTACGGGGGGGCCTACGAGCAGTACTTC. Translated, it gives CASSLYGGAYEQYF. Based on the CDR3 plus reference TRBV5-4 and TRBJ2-7, the full variable domain is ETGVTQSPTHLIKTRGQQVTLRCSSQSGHNTVSWYQQALGQGPQFIFQYYREEENGRGNFPPRFSGLQFPNYSSELNVNALELDDSALYLCASSLYGGAYEQYFGPGTRLTVT.